This is a list of T cell receptor beta chains from one sample in a study of somatic mutations in cytotoxic T cells in rheumatoid arthritis. Profiling relied on immunoSEQ multiplex PCR, and the TCRdb table lists in-frame clones only, not all of them. The sample includes under 9,500 clones, approximately 92% seen only once; the top ten take approximately 24%. Sequenced material: CD8+ T cells sorted from blood. These receptors came from a woman in her sixties or seventies with rheumatoid arthritis. CDR3s include the opening cysteine and the closing phenylalanine or tryptophan. D genes are given only for firm matches. For some rows the clone size is stated as once, few or many, or as a class when expanded; others skip it.

>15|-|TRBV27|TRBJ1-2|-
CASSLSGGANYGYTF
TGTGCCAGCAGTTTATCCGGCGGAGCTAACTATGGCTACACCTTC
>13|once|TRBV25-1|TRBJ1-2|TRBD1
CASPEGARDGYTF
TGTGCCAGTCCTGAGGGGGCGCGGGATGGCTACACCTTC
>13|-|TRBV4-3|TRBJ1-2|-
CASSQDRSYGYTF
TGCGCCAGCAGCCAAGACCGGTCCTATGGCTACACCTTC
>16|-|TRBV2|TRBJ1-5|-
CASSEAKGGLLWPQHF
TGTGCCAGCAGTGAAGCGAAGGGGGGGCTCCTCTGGCCCCAGCATTTT
>13|-|TRBV14|TRBJ1-1|-
CASSQVHSTEAFF
TGTGCCAGCAGCCAGGTGCACAGCACTGAAGCTTTCTTT
>14|-|TRBV7-9|TRBJ2-5|-
CASSLTSSRETQYF
TGTGCCAGCAGCTTGACATCGAGCCGAGAGACCCAGTACTTC
>14|-|TRBV13|TRBJ2-5|TRBD1
CASSLSRGYETQYF
TGTGCCAGCAGCTTAAGCAGGGGGTACGAGACCCAGTACTTC
>15|-|TRBV5-4|TRBJ1-1|-
CASSLGLLMNTEAFF
TGTGCCAGCAGCTTGGGTCTACTTATGAACACTGAAGCTTTCTTT
>15|-|TRBV11-2|TRBJ2-7|TRBD2
CASSLTSGDSYEQYF
TGTGCCAGCAGCTTGACTAGCGGGGACTCCTACGAGCAGTACTTC
>17|-|TRBV27|TRBJ2-2|TRBD2
CASSLYGGGGRTGELFF
TGTGCCAGCAGTTTATATGGCGGGGGAGGGCGCACCGGGGAGCTGTTTTTT
>17|few|TRBV5-6|TRBJ1-6|-
CASSHYPESSYNSPLHF
TGTGCCAGCAGCCACTATCCGGAGAGCTCCTATAATTCCCCCCTCCACTTT
>16|-|TRBV23-1|TRBJ1-2|-
CASSQQEGPSGRGYTF
TGCGCCAGCAGTCAACAGGAGGGCCCCTCTGGTCGCGGCTACACCTTC
>10|-|TRBV7-5|TRBJ1-2|-
CARSANGYTF
TGTGCCAGAAGCGCTAATGGCTACACCTTC
>14|few|TRBV5-8|TRBJ2-1|TRBD1
CASRSGTGSNEQFF
TGTGCCAGCAGGTCTGGGACAGGTTCCAATGAGCAGTTCTTC